The sequence of this T cell receptor (beta chain) was determined in a study of blood T cell repertoires in COVID-19. Original processing methods: Nucleated cell number was recorded as an estimate derived from reference gene primer amplification. Profiling relied on immunoSEQ multiplex PCR, and the TCRdb table lists in-frame clones only, not all of them. V and J calls and clone size are as listed in that table; D and trimming were resolved from the DNA. The repertoire holds some 150,000 clones, 87% seen once, with less than 45% in the top ten. The CDR3 contains 14 residues. Trimming left V 2 bases short and J 9 bases short, with 16 bases between. Germline CDR1 reads LGHNT; CDR2 reads FRNRAP.

Material: peripheral blood. The gene calls are TRBV12-5 and TRBJ2-5; possibly TRBD1 for D (5 bases). This receptor was obtained from a man in his fifties who had recovered from COVID-19. The CDR3 DNA reads as TGTGCTAGTGGTTTGCGACTGTCAGAAGGGGCCCAGTACTTC. Protein product: CASGLRLSEGAQYF.